This TCR beta chain was sequenced during a study of blood T cell repertoires in COVID-19. Study overall: Sites across the United States, Italy and Spain contributed samples from acute and convalescent COVID-19. Nucleic acid was either cDNA or gDNA, and it came from T cells, B-cell-depleted T cells, or PBMCs.

V was trimmed by 8 bases and J by 7 bases, leaving 20 bases between them. Germline V gene sequence: CDR1 MNHEY, CDR2 SVGAGI. This CDR3 has 14 amino acids. Grouping used clinical history reported by participants in a survey and questionnaire. Method: immunoSEQ multiplex PCR; TCRdb's copy keeps in-frame clones and lacks some. The table lists 200,000 to 250,000 clones, 84% of them singletons. Sequenced input: PBMCs or T cells enriched from blood (not recorded which). The chain is built from TRBV6-5 and TRBJ1-2; no definite D call. This TCR derives from a man in his sixties who had recovered from COVID-19. The CDR3 region has the DNA TGTGCCAGCGTTCCCGCAGCCGGGGTTGGTGGCTACACCTTC. This codes for CASVPAAGVGGYTF.